The rows below give T cell receptor beta chains drawn from one sample of a study of blood T cell repertoires in COVID-19. Profiling relied on immunoSEQ multiplex PCR, and the TCRdb table lists in-frame clones only, not all of them. The sample has 150,000 or so clones, over 80% seen once. Sequences were obtained from peripheral blood. These receptor sequences come from a woman between 65 and 79 years old with acute or convalescent COVID-19. CDR3s include the opening cysteine and the closing phenylalanine or tryptophan. The order of the fields is J gene, clone size, D gene, V gene, CDR3 protein, CDR3 DNA. D genes are given only for firm matches. Some rows have no size entry. The others give once, few or many, or a class for an expanded clone.

J gene: TRBJ2-1
clone size: -
D gene: TRBD2
V gene: TRBV5-1
CDR3 protein: CASSWSSGYNEQFF
CDR3 DNA: TGCGCCAGCAGCTGGTCTAGCGGTTACAATGAGCAGTTCTTC

J gene: TRBJ1-2
clone size: -
D gene: -
V gene: TRBV5-1
CDR3 protein: CASSLGRQGDGYTF
CDR3 DNA: TGCGCCAGCAGCTTGGGACGGCAGGGCGACGGCTACACCTTC

J gene: TRBJ1-4
clone size: -
D gene: -
V gene: TRBV19
CDR3 protein: CASKMAGSNEKLFF
CDR3 DNA: TGTGCCAGTAAAATGGCAGGGTCTAATGAAAAACTGTTTTTT

J gene: TRBJ1-3
clone size: -
D gene: TRBD1
V gene: TRBV13
CDR3 protein: CASSPDRGHSGNTIYF
CDR3 DNA: TGTGCCAGCAGTCCGGACAGGGGACACTCTGGAAACACCATATATTTT

J gene: TRBJ1-2
clone size: -
D gene: -
V gene: TRBV28
CDR3 protein: CASITLGRRPYGYTF
CDR3 DNA: TGTGCCAGCATTACTCTCGGGAGGCGCCCTTATGGCTACACCTTC

J gene: TRBJ1-2
clone size: few
D gene: -
V gene: TRBV5-4
CDR3 protein: CASSLSQVRGGGYTF
CDR3 DNA: TGTGCCAGCAGCTTGTCTCAGGTGCGAGGAGGTGGCTACACCTTC

J gene: TRBJ2-1
clone size: -
D gene: -
V gene: TRBV4-3
CDR3 protein: CASSQDRQAYNEQFF
CDR3 DNA: TGCGCCAGCAGCCAAGATCGGCAGGCCTACAATGAGCAGTTCTTC

J gene: TRBJ1-1
clone size: few
D gene: TRBD1
V gene: TRBV28
CDR3 protein: CASYPPPGTGLMNTEAFF
CDR3 DNA: TGTGCCAGCTACCCTCCACCAGGGACAGGTCTCATGAACACTGAAGCTTTCTTT

J gene: TRBJ1-1
clone size: -
D gene: -
V gene: TRBV19
CDR3 protein: CASSTGLGRTEAFF
CDR3 DNA: TGTGCCAGTAGTACAGGGCTTGGGAGGACTGAAGCTTTCTTT

J gene: TRBJ1-6
clone size: -
D gene: TRBD1
V gene: TRBV5-1
CDR3 protein: CASSPRGDGSPLHF
CDR3 DNA: TGCGCCAGCAGCCCCAGGGGGGATGGTTCACCCCTCCACTTT

J gene: TRBJ2-5
clone size: -
D gene: TRBD1
V gene: TRBV6-5
CDR3 protein: CASSYSTGTQETQYF
CDR3 DNA: TGTGCCAGCAGTTACTCGACAGGGACCCAAGAGACCCAGTACTTC

J gene: TRBJ1-4
clone size: -
D gene: TRBD1
V gene: TRBV7-9
CDR3 protein: CASSSGLTGIEKLFF
CDR3 DNA: TGTGCCAGCAGCAGCGGTCTGACAGGGATTGAAAAACTGTTTTTT

J gene: TRBJ1-1
clone size: -
D gene: TRBD1
V gene: TRBV6-2/TRBV6-3
CDR3 protein: CASSKTGTGTEAFF
CDR3 DNA: TGTGCCAGCAGCAAGACAGGGACGGGCACTGAAGCTTTCTTT

J gene: TRBJ2-1
clone size: -
D gene: TRBD2
V gene: TRBV5-4
CDR3 protein: CASSLDLAVTYNEQFF
CDR3 DNA: TGTGCCAGCAGCTTGGACCTAGCGGTAACTTACAATGAGCAGTTCTTC

J gene: TRBJ2-3
clone size: -
D gene: TRBD2
V gene: TRBV4-2
CDR3 protein: CASSPSGGAADTQYF
CDR3 DNA: TGTGCCAGCAGCCCTAGCGGGGGGGCCGCAGATACGCAGTATTTT

J gene: TRBJ2-7
clone size: few
D gene: -
V gene: TRBV5-1
CDR3 protein: CASSLEGRAYEQYF
CDR3 DNA: TGCGCCAGCAGCTTGGAGGGCAGGGCCTACGAGCAGTACTTC